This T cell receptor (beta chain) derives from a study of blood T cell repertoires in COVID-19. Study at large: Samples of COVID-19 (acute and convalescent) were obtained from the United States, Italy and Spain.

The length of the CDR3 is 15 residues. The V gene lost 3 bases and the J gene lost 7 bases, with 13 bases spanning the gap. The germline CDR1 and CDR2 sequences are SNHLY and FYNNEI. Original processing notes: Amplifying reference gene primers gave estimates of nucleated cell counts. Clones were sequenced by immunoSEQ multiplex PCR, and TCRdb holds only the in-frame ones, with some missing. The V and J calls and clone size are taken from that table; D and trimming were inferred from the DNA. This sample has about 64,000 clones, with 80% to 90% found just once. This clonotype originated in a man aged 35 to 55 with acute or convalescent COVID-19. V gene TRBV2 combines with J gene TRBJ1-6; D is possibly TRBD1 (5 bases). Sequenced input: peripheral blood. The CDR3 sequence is CASSEVTVGNSPLHF. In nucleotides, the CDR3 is TGTGCCAGCAGTGAGGTGACAGTGGGGAATTCACCCCTCCACTTT.